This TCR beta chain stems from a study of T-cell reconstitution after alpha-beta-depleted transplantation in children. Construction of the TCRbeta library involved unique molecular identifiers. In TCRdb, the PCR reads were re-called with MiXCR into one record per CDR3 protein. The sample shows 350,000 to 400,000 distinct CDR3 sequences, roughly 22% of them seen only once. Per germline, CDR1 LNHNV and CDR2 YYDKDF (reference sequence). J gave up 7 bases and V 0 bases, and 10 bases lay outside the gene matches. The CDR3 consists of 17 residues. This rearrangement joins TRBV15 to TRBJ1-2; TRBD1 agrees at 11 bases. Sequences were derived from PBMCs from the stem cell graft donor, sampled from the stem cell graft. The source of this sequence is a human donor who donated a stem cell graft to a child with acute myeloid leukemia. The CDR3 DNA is TGTGCCACCAGCAGAGATCGGGGACAGGGGGTCATGGTTGGCTACACCTTC. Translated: CATSRDRGQGVMVGYTF.